The 16 T cell receptor beta chains reported below all come from one sample, sequenced in a study of OX40 agonist ivuxolimab in advanced cancers. Libraries were prepared by immunoSEQ multiplex PCR; TCRdb keeps only in-frame clonotypes and omits some of them. This table holds 95,000 to 150,000 clones, 90% to 95% found once. The sequencing used CD4+ or CD8+ T cells sorted from blood, collected in a trial of the OX40 agonist ivuxolimab. Receptors were obtained from an adult with an advanced solid tumor such as melanoma, head and neck, liver or kidney cancer.

This clone was detected once. Sequence at one end of the junction differs from germline and may be a read error. The V and J genes are TRBV2 and TRBJ1-5, with D possibly being TRBD1 (5 bases). CDR1 is SNHLY, CDR2 FYNNEI, per germline. The CDR3 covers 17 residues. The CDR3 protein is CASSSSGGWNSDQPQHF. CDR3 DNA: TGTGCCAGCAGTTCAAGCGGGGGGTGGAATAGCGATCAGCCCCAGCATTTT.

This rearrangement joins TRBV28 to TRBJ2-7, with D perhaps matching TRBD1 (9 bases). V dropped 7 bases and J dropped 3 bases, with 22 bases sitting between them. This CDR3 comprises 16 residues. CDR1 and CDR2 from the germline V gene are MDHEN and SYDVKM. CDR3: CASTSGGTGRIYEQYF. Written as DNA, the CDR3 is TGTGCCAGCACCTCGGGGGGGACAGGGAGAATCTACGAGCAGTACTTC.

The chain uses TRBV7-9 and TRBJ1-2; D is perhaps TRBD1 (5 bases). The CDR3 extends over 13 amino acids. Germline V gene sequence: CDR1 SEHNR, CDR2 FQNEAQ (reference sequence). V dropped 4 bases and J dropped 1 base, with 7 bases sitting between them. This CDR3 reads CASSWGFNYGYTF. The CDR3 nucleotides are TGTGCCAGCAGCTGGGGGTTTAACTATGGCTACACCTTC.

CDR3 in amino acids: CASSPPGRGSYEQYF. CDR3 coding DNA: TGTGCCAGCTCACCACCAGGCAGGGGTAGCTACGAGCAGTACTTC. The chain is built from TRBV18 and TRBJ2-7; tentatively, D is TRBD1 (6 bases). The CDR3 extends over 15 amino acids. Germline CDR1 and CDR2: KGHSH and LQKENI. Trimming pared 0 bases from V and 3 bases from J, leaving 12 bases between.

This chain connects TRBV30 to TRBJ1-2, with D possibly being TRBD1 (6 bases). Germline V gene lookup returns CDR1 GTSNPN and CDR2 SVGIG (reference sequence). The V end lost 0 bases, the J end lost 7 bases, and 18 bases lay between the germline ends. This CDR3 is built from 15 residues. Here the CDR3 reads CAWSVLTGSRFGYTF. The CDR3 region has the DNA TGTGCCTGGAGTGTACTGACAGGATCTCGGTTTGGCTACACCTTC.

This chain uses TRBV18 with TRBJ2-5; D is tentatively TRBD1 or TRBD2 (6 bases each). Trimming removed 3 bases from V and 5 bases from J, with 16 bases in between. The CDR3 sequence is 15 residues long. Looked up from germline, CDR1 is KGHSH and CDR2 is LQKENI. CDR3 loop: CASSPKQGSGETQYF. DNA of the CDR3: TGTGCCAGCTCACCTAAACAGGGAAGCGGGGAGACCCAGTACTTC. The full variable domain, in which reference TRBV18 and TRBJ2-5 provide the parts outside the CDR3, is NAGVMQNPRHLVRRRGQEARLRCSPMKGHSHVYWYRQLPEEGLKFMVYLQKENIIDESGMPKERFSAEFPKEGPSILRIQQVVRGDSAAYFCASSPKQGSGETQYFGPGTRLLVL.

The chain carries TRBV2 and TRBJ1-1; D gene uncertain. This CDR3 has 14 amino acids. Germline V gene lookup returns CDR1 SNHLY and CDR2 FYNNEI. The germline V and J ends were trimmed by 6 bases and 1 base, with 12 bases remaining between them. CDR3 in amino acids: CASRRETPNTEAFF. CDR3 sequence (DNA): TGTGCCAGCAGGAGGGAGACACCGAACACTGAAGCTTTCTTT.

The chain has TRBV4-2 and TRBJ1-3; D is undetermined. V dropped 0 bases and J dropped 2 bases, with 11 bases sitting between them. Germline CDR1 is LGHNA and CDR2 is YNFKEQ. This CDR3 is 16 amino acids long. CDR3 protein: CASSQERTFTGNTIYF. CDR3 DNA sequence: TGTGCCAGCAGCCAAGAACGGACTTTCACTGGAAACACCATATATTTT.

This chain uses TRBV6-1 with TRBJ2-2, with 8 nucleotides matching TRBD1. Germline V lookup: CDR1 MNHNS, CDR2 SASEGT. The CDR3 has 14 residues. V lost 3 bases to trimming and J lost 5 bases; unmatched junction nucleotides: 2. The CDR3: CASSDRGRTGELFF. The CDR3 nucleotides are TGTGCCAGCAGTGACAGGGGGCGGACCGGGGAGCTGTTTTTT.

The gene calls are TRBV28 and TRBJ2-7; 8 bases map to TRBD2. This CDR3 spans 15 amino acids. Looked up from germline, CDR1 is MDHEN and CDR2 is SYDVKM. Trimming cost V 7 bases and J 2 bases; bases outside gene matches: 10. In DNA, the CDR3 is TGTGCCAGCACCGAACGGGGACTAGGGACCTACGAGCAGTACTTC. It is translated as CASTERGLGTYEQYF.

The chain combines TRBV7-2 with TRBJ2-7; D is undetermined. Germline CDR1 reads SGHTA; CDR2 reads FQGNSA. The V and J ends lost 1 base and 4 bases respectively, with 11 bases between them. CDR3 length equals 14 residues. CDR3: CASSLGPSGYEQYF. In DNA form, the CDR3 reads TGTGCCAGCAGCTTAGGGCCCTCTGGATACGAGCAGTACTTC.

The chain carries TRBV5-4 and TRBJ1-6; D unclear. CDR3 length equals 12 residues. The V gene's germline CDR1 is SGHNT and CDR2 YYREEE (reference sequence). Trimming took off 4 bases at V and 14 bases at J, with 13 bases between the two ends. The CDR3 sequence: CASSQVSGALHF. For the CDR3, the DNA is TGTGCCAGCAGCCAGGTCTCCGGGGCCCTCCACTTT. Full variable domain (rest looked up from reference TRBV5-4 and TRBJ1-6): ETGVTQSPTHLIKTRGQQVTLRCSSQSGHNTVSWYQQALGQGPQFIFQYYREEENGRGNFPPRFSGLQFPNYSSELNVNALELDDSALYLCASSQVSGALHFGNGTRLTVT.

J is TRBJ2-5 and V is TRBV7-2; possible D gene TRBD2, 6 bases. Trimming removed 4 bases from V and 1 base from J, with 13 bases in between. The CDR3 spans 15 residues. Germline V CDR1 and CDR2: SGHTA, FQGNSA. DNA of the CDR3: TGTGCCAGCAGCTCTGACCAGGGACTCCAAGAGACCCAGTACTTC. Translating gives CASSSDQGLQETQYF.

The chain carries TRBV2 and TRBJ2-5, with TRBD2 identical over 7 bases. The CDR3 has 13 amino acids. Germline CDR1 is SNHLY and CDR2 is FYNNEI. The junction had 8 bases not matched to a gene; V was cut back by 8 bases and J by 5 bases. CDR3 DNA: TGTGCCAGCGGGCCTCTGGGGGGGGAGACCCAGTACTTC. This gives the protein CASGPLGGETQYF.

The chain has TRBV7-9 and TRBJ1-2; TRBD1 matches 8 bases. The CDR3 runs 14 residues. The trim removed 4 bases at V and 6 bases at J, leaving 7 bases unmatched. Germline CDR1 and CDR2: SEHNR and FQNEAQ (reference sequence). This CDR3 reads CASSSRQGKDGYTF. CDR3 nucleotides: TGTGCCAGCAGCTCCAGACAGGGGAAGGATGGCTACACCTTC.

The V gene is TRBV6-1, the J gene TRBJ1-1; D call uncertain. V was cut by 5 bases and J by 5 bases, with 12 bases left in between. The CDR3 totals 13 residues. Germline-derived CDR1 and CDR2 are MNHNS and SASEGT. The CDR3 DNA reads TGTGCCAGCAGTTGGGTGGGGAGGACTGAAGCTTTCTTT. Its protein product is CASSWVGRTEAFF.